This TCR beta chain was recorded in a study of cytomegalovirus exposure and HLA in healthy donors. About the study: The early release's HLA-typed donors yielded roughly 85 million unique TCRs.

CDR1 is SGHRS, CDR2 YFSETQ, per germline. The CDR3 covers 15 residues. V shed 7 bases, J shed 4 bases, and the junction held 10 bases outside the gene matches. Worth noting for this clone: No antigen is known for it.

PCR amplification relied on 60 Vbeta primers (plus 13 Jbeta primers). Measured with immunoSEQ multiplex PCR; TCRdb has only the in-frame clones, and not every one. Of around 67,000 clones listed, around 67% are singletons. Study conclusions and caveats: A later analysis reportedly identified an Asian-associated ancestry cluster as carrying fewer N-insertions than the 666-donor mean. Later analysis showed TCR association rates varying by HLA locus, highest for DRB1 and lowest for HLA-C. What a later analysis showed was that several of the most significant clusters appeared linked to common viral pathogens.

The clonotype comes from a woman in her 30s in good health and CMV-seronegative. The chain carries TRBV5-1 and TRBJ2-3, with 9 nucleotides matching TRBD2. Sequencing was performed on PBMCs. CDR3: CASRGGLAGPDTQYF. CDR3 DNA sequence: TGCGCCAGCCGCGGGGGGCTAGCGGGGCCAGATACGCAGTATTTT.